This TCR beta chain was identified in a study of beta chain features in type 1 diabetes. For the study at large: All samples combined gave roughly 100,000,000 sorted cells for examination. Study-wide points: Patients' naive, central memory and Treg TCRB repertoires seemed closer to one another than those of healthy donors. Shorter TCRB CDR3s, moderately but significantly so, marked every one of the four CD4+ subsets in Type 1 diabetes patients.

Of the isolated RNA, all was reverse transcribed, and so the sequenced material was expressed TCRB transcripts. Average read counts of stem cell-like memory T cell samples were some 990,000. Libraries were prepared by immunoSEQ multiplex PCR; TCRdb keeps only in-frame clonotypes and omits some of them. Here the sample spans tens of thousands of clones, approximately 57% being singletons. V lost 5 bases and J lost 1; bases outside the gene matches: 10. Germline values: CDR1 WSHSY, CDR2 SAAADI. The CDR3 length is 16 residues. One heparinised blood draw averaging approximately 100 mL was given by each donor. This clone was counted a few times. Its antigen is not identified.

The receptor's source is a young man with type 1 diabetes. V usage is TRBV10-2 and J usage is TRBJ2-5, with 7 bases identical to TRBD2. Material: stem cell memory CD4+ T cells from blood. The CDR3 DNA sequence: TGCGCCAGCAGTCCCGGATTGGGAGGGGCCCAAGAGACCCAGTACTTC. Residues: CASSPGLGGAQETQYF.